A single sample gave rise to the 30 T cell receptor beta chains below, sequenced in a study of blood T cells in healthy people across ages (dated by TCRdb to between 2014 and 2017). Preparation of the library involved 5' RACE. TCRdb records Illumina HiSeq 2500 as the sequencer. The second PCR ran for roughly 6 to 11 cycles and used a J-beta primer mix along with a sample-barcoded 5' primer. TCRdb trimmed public reads at Q25 via fastp, called clones via MiXCR and kept in-frame beta chains. Rows with one shared CDR3 protein collapse into an entry with the most common genes and DNA. The sample table lists more than 650,000 distinct CDR3 sequences, approximately 21% of them with a count of one. In total, the top ten clones hold around a fifth of the sample. The sample consisted of blood. The origin of the receptors is a man between 65 and 85 years old in good health.

The CDR3 protein is CASNLDRSYNEQFF. The CDR3 nucleotides read TGTGCCAGCAACCTCGACCGCTCCTACAATGAGCAGTTCTTC. This chain connects TRBV7-2 to TRBJ2-1, with D unclear. The length of the CDR3 is 14 residues. Trimming stripped 7 bases from V and 0 bases from J, with 10 bases between. The germline V gene encodes CDR1 SGHTA and CDR2 FQGNSA.

V and J are TRBV6-1 and TRBJ1-2, with TRBD1 matching over 11 bases. CDR3 length: 19 amino acids. Germline CDR1 reads MNHNS; CDR2 reads SASEGT. The ends lost 1 base at V and 0 bases at J; junction bases unmatched: 10. CDR3 sequence (DNA): TGTGCCAGCAGTGAAGGTGTATGGGACAGGGGGTTGACTAACTATGGCTACACCTTC. This codes for CASSEGVWDRGLTNYGYTF.

Details on this clonotype: The junction shows a germline mismatch at one end, possibly a read error. This chain's CDR3 is CATSRDLLIEEKYF. The CDR3 DNA reads TGTGCCACCAGCAGAGATCTACTGATCGAGGAGAAGTACTTC. The V gene is TRBV15, the J gene TRBJ2-1; unclear D gene. The germline CDR1 and CDR2 sequences are LNHNV and YYDKDF (reference sequence). This CDR3 comprises 14 residues.

A few counts support this clonotype. The chain uses TRBV5-5 and TRBJ1-1; D ambiguous. V lost 4 bases and J 1 base, leaving 14 bases between the germline ends. The CDR3 is 15 residues long. Germline values: CDR1 SGHKS, CDR2 YYEKEE (reference sequence). The CDR3 nucleotides read TGTGCCAGCAGCCCCGAGGACCTCCCGAACACTGAAGCTTTCTTT. This gives the protein CASSPEDLPNTEAFF.

Concerning this clonotype itself: Given a much more abundant clone one base away, this may be a read error. The V call is TRBV27, the J call TRBJ2-3; D may match TRBD1 or TRBD2 (6 bases each). This CDR3 comprises 15 residues. Trimming took off 3 bases at V and 10 bases at J, with 20 bases between the two ends. The germline CDR1 and CDR2 sequences are MNHEY and SMNVEV (reference sequence). The chain's CDR3 is CASSFWRGHANAQYF. The CDR3 coding sequence is TGTGCCAGCAGTTTCTGGCGGGGACACGCAAATGCGCAGTATTTT.

As for this clonotype: One end of the junction varies from germline; a read error may be responsible. This chain uses TRBV12-3 or TRBV12-4 with TRBJ2-1; the D gene is possibly TRBD2 (5 bases). CDR3 size: 14 residues. CDR3 protein: CASDWGVHDNEQLF. As DNA, the CDR3 is TGTGCCAGTGATTGGGGAGTTCACGACAATGAGCAGCTCTTC.

In its sample, this clonotype was seen a few times. The chain joins TRBV7-2 to TRBJ1-2; D is unresolved. Per the germline V gene, CDR1 is SGHTA and CDR2 is FQGNSA. The CDR3 contains 15 residues. The V and J ends lost 0 bases and 2 bases respectively, with 10 bases between them. CDR3 loop: CASSLAVSINYGYTF. In nucleotides, the CDR3 is TGTGCCAGCAGCTTAGCGGTCTCCATAAACTATGGCTACACCTTC.

The chain has TRBV5-1 and TRBJ1-1; D may be TRBD1 (5 bases). Deletions cut 4 bases from V and 3 bases from J, with 13 bases between. In germline, CDR1 is SGHRS, CDR2 YFSETQ. The CDR3 runs 14 residues. Here the CDR3 DNA reads TGCGCCAGCAGCGCCGGGACTGACTACACTGAAGCTTTCTTT. Translation: CASSAGTDYTEAFF. The full variable domain, its missing parts supplied by reference TRBV5-1 and TRBJ1-1, is KAGVTQTPRYLIKTRGQQVTLSCSPISGHRSVSWYQQTPGQGLQFLFEYFSETQRNKGNFPGRFSGRQFSNSRSEMNVSTLELGDSALYLCASSAGTDYTEAFFGQGTRLTVV.

J is TRBJ2-7 and V is TRBV24-1; D might be TRBD2 (6 bases). The J call could be wrong; TRBJ2-1 is a better fit for the DNA end. The CDR3 is made up of 14 amino acids. Germline-derived CDR1 and CDR2 are KGHDR and SFDVKD. As DNA, the CDR3 is TGTGCCACCAGTGAGGGGGGTAGTCGGAATGAGCAGTTCTTC. Encoded protein: CATSEGGSRNEQFF.

This clonotype has more than one count but fewer than ten. V is TRBV19 and J is TRBJ1-6; D remains unclear. Germline-derived CDR1 and CDR2 are LNHDA and SQIVND (reference sequence). The V and J ends lost 3 bases and 7 bases respectively, with 13 bases between them. This CDR3 spans 15 amino acids. The CDR3 sequence: CASSMMAQTNSPLHF. The CDR3 DNA is TGTGCCAGTAGTATGATGGCACAGACGAATTCACCCCTCCACTTT.

This clonotype was detected only a few times. This chain uses TRBV29-1 with TRBJ2-5, with D hard to call. This CDR3 comprises 12 residues. CDR1 and CDR2 from the germline V gene are SQVTM and ANQGSEA. Trimming cost V 2 bases and J 11 bases, with 15 bases left between them. In DNA, the CDR3 is TGCAGCGTTGAAATGACGCCGGGCAAGCAGTACTTC. As protein: CSVEMTPGKQYF.

As to this clonotype: This may arise from a read error, as a much more abundant clone is one base away. The chain employs TRBV3-1 and TRBJ1-2; D is unclear. CDR1 is LGHDT and CDR2 is YNNKEL in the germline V gene (reference sequence). The CDR3 spans 13 residues. Trimming removed 1 base from V and 4 bases from J, with 7 bases in between. The CDR3, as DNA: TGTGCCAGCAGCCAAGCAACAGCCTATGGCTACACCTTC. The encoded protein is CASSQATAYGYTF.

Comments on this clonotype: Since a much larger clone is just one base distant, this may be a read error. This rearrangement joins TRBV28 to TRBJ2-7; 10 bases agree with TRBD2. CDR1 MDHEN and CDR2 SYDVKM come from the germline V gene. This CDR3 is 16 amino acids long. CDR3 sequence: CASSPYPSGGVYEQCF. The CDR3 DNA follows: TGTGCCAGCAGTCCCTACCCTAGCGGGGGAGTCTACGAGCAGTGCTTC.

This chain uses TRBV5-1 with TRBJ2-7; 7 bases map to TRBD2. The better agreement between TRBJ2-1 and the DNA end casts doubt on the J call. The CDR3 loop spans 12 amino acids. The germline gives CDR1 SGHRS, CDR2 YFSETQ. CDR3 sequence reads: CASGTTYNEQFF. The CDR3 coding sequence is TGCGCCAGCGGGACTACCTACAATGAGCAGTTCTTC.

With respect to this clonotype: One base away lies a much larger clone, so this may be a sequencing read error. The chain links TRBV2 to TRBJ1-1, with a tentative D call TRBD1 (5 bases). The CDR3 extends over 13 amino acids. Germline CDR1 SNHLY, CDR2 FYNNEI. CDR3 sequence: CASRQGANTEALF. CDR3 bases: TGTGCCAGCAGGCAAGGGGCTAACACTGAAGCTCTCTTT.

This clonotype was detected only a few times. V and J are TRBV12-3 or TRBV12-4 and TRBJ2-3; 10 bases are shared with TRBD2. With 5 bases clipped from V and 2 bases from J, the junction kept 10 bases outside the gene matches. This CDR3 region has 17 residues. The chain's CDR3 is CASSTRTSGRPTDTQYF. The CDR3 bases are TGTGCCAGCAGTACAAGGACTAGCGGAAGACCCACAGATACGCAGTATTTT.

This clonotype has more than one count but fewer than ten. The chain joins TRBV12-3 or TRBV12-4 to TRBJ1-3; D remains unclear. CDR3 length: 18 amino acids. Between the trimmed V and J ends, which lost 6 bases and 0 bases, there was a span of 21 bases. Written as DNA, the CDR3 is TGTGCCAGCAGCGGTACCAGACGCGGGCAGTCCTCTGGAAACACCATATATTTT. Its protein product is CASSGTRRGQSSGNTIYF.

The V and J genes are TRBV5-1 and TRBJ2-1; D call uncertain. The germline CDR1 and CDR2 sequences are SGHRS and YFSETQ. The CDR3 has 14 amino acids. Trimming removed 2 bases at V and 6 bases at J, with 12 bases between. The CDR3 coding sequence is TGCGCCAGCAGCTTTCAGACGGACCTCAATGAGCAGTTCTTC. Translation gives CASSFQTDLNEQFF.

Here the CDR3 reads CATSDSKRIRTSGYNEQFF. CDR3 bases: TGTGCCACCAGTGATTCTAAACGGATAAGGACTAGCGGGTACAATGAGCAGTTCTTC. This chain joins TRBV24-1 and TRBJ2-1, with TRBD2 matching over 11 bases. V shed 2 bases and J 4 bases; nucleotides not matched to a gene: 12. The germline V gene has CDR1 KGHDR and CDR2 SFDVKD. This CDR3 region has 19 residues.

This clonotype occurred many times. The V call is TRBV4-1, the J call TRBJ1-4; D may be TRBD1 (6 bases). The CDR3 runs to 16 residues. The germline V gene encodes CDR1 MGHRA and CDR2 YSYEKL. V was clipped by 0 bases and J by 4 bases, with 12 bases between them. The CDR3 loop is CASSQEGRGGNEKLFF. The CDR3 region has the DNA TGCGCCAGCAGCCAAGAAGGGAGGGGGGGTAATGAAAAACTGTTTTTT.

This clonotype was seen a few times. J is TRBJ2-5 and V is TRBV19; D unclear. This CDR3 is built from 14 residues. Between the trimmed V and J ends, which lost 2 bases and 0 bases, there was a span of 7 bases. In germline, CDR1 is LNHDA, CDR2 SQIVND (reference sequence). The CDR3 DNA is TGTGCCAGTAGTATACGAGCTAACCAAGAGACCCAGTACTTC. It is translated as CASSIRANQETQYF.

This chain connects TRBV12-3 or TRBV12-4 to TRBJ1-5; D may be TRBD1 (5 bases). The CDR3 loop spans 13 amino acids. V was clipped by 7 bases and J by 1 base, with 8 bases between them. CDR3 sequence: CASTRDSNQPQHF. In DNA form, the CDR3 reads TGTGCCAGCACCAGGGACAGCAATCAGCCCCAGCATTTT.

The CDR3 reads CSARLFGQYNEQFF. The CDR3 bases are TGCAGTGCTAGACTCTTCGGACAGTACAATGAGCAGTTCTTC. This rearrangement joins TRBV20-1 to TRBJ2-5; tentative D call: TRBD1 (6 bases). The assigned J gene may be wrong: the sequence end matches TRBJ2-1 better. The CDR3 extends over 14 amino acids. Germline V gives CDR1 DFQATT, CDR2 SNEGSKA (reference sequence).

This clonotype was found a few times. This chain uses TRBV3-1 with TRBJ1-2, with D perhaps TRBD1 (5 bases). CDR3 size: 12 residues. V dropped 4 bases and J dropped 8 bases, with 11 bases sitting between them. Looked up from germline, CDR1 is LGHDT and CDR2 is YNNKEL (reference sequence). The CDR3 bases are TGTGCCAGCAGCCTCCGGGGGGAGGGCTACACCTTC. Amino acid sequence: CASSLRGEGYTF.

V usage is TRBV12-3 or TRBV12-4 and J usage is TRBJ1-5; TRBD1 is a possible D gene (6 bases). With 6 bases removed from V and 6 bases from J, the gap between germline ends came to 21 bases. The CDR3 spans 16 residues. The CDR3 sequence: CASSPAGRGIRQPQHF. In DNA form, the CDR3 reads TGTGCCAGCAGCCCGGCCGGTAGGGGGATCCGTCAGCCCCAGCATTTT.

The V and J genes are TRBV12-3 or TRBV12-4 and TRBJ2-5; 8 nucleotides align to TRBD2. This CDR3 contains 15 residues. Unmatched junction bases numbered 8, after V lost 6 bases and J lost 2 bases. For the CDR3, the DNA is TGTGCCAGCAGCCGCGGACTAGCTGGACAAGAGACCCAGTACTTC. Translating gives CASSRGLAGQETQYF.

In its sample, this clonotype was seen a few times. Likely a read error: the CDR3 ends without its conserved phenylalanine or tryptophan. The DNA is left out, because the CDR3 cannot be placed on it with certainty; the CDR3 is given as TCRdb lists it. The chain uses TRBV3-1 and TRBJ2-2; the D call TRBD1 from the table was never checked on the DNA. The CDR3 has 12 residues if both end residues are counted. The V gene's germline CDR1 is LGHDT and CDR2 YNNKEL (reference sequence). This CDR3 reads CAGSPHHDRGQS.

The chain is built from TRBV20-1 and TRBJ2-7; D is tentatively TRBD1 or TRBD2 (5 bases each). Germline V lookup: CDR1 DFQATT, CDR2 SNEGSKA (reference sequence). Trimming pared 6 bases from V and 6 bases from J, leaving 15 bases between. This CDR3 is 12 amino acids long. CDR3: CSAAGTQTEQYF. CDR3 nucleotide sequence: TGCAGTGCCGCCGGGACCCAAACCGAGCAGTACTTC.

V and J are TRBV12-3 or TRBV12-4 and TRBJ2-3, with D maybe TRBD1 (5 bases). The ends were cut back, 3 bases at V and 8 bases at J, with 12 bases in the middle. The CDR3 runs to 13 residues. CDR3 nucleotide sequence: TGTGCCAGCAGTTTGGCCCGTCAGGGTACGCAGTATTTT. This codes for CASSLARQGTQYF.

This clonotype was found a few times. The chain carries TRBV7-2 and TRBJ2-3; D possibly matches TRBD1 or TRBD2 (5 bases each). This CDR3 is 14 amino acids long. The V and J ends lost 2 bases and 7 bases respectively, with 13 bases between them. CDR1 and CDR2 from the germline V gene are SGHTA and FQGNSA. The CDR3 nucleotides read TGTGCCAGCAGCTTAAAGGGACCCGCAAATACGCAGTATTTT. Its translation is CASSLKGPANTQYF.